This T cell receptor (beta chain) was sequenced for a study of brain T cells in children with intractable seizures. The CDR3 totals 17 residues. V was pared by 5 bases and J by 0 bases, with 10 bases of the junction left unmatched. CDR1 and CDR2 (germline): LGHNT, FRNRAP. Profiling relied on immunoSEQ multiplex PCR, and the TCRdb table lists in-frame clones only, not all of them. The table records 70,000 to 90,000 clones, just over 90% of them present only once. The sequenced cases were selected for having the highest brain T cell transcript signatures. This chain connects TRBV12-5 to TRBJ2-1, with 7 bases that match TRBD2. The origin of this receptor is a boy under two years old with tuberous sclerosis and intractable seizures. Sequenced material: peripheral blood, taken at surgery. CDR3 DNA: TGTGCTAGTGGTGACGGGGGGAATTTCGCCTCCTACAATGAGCAGTTCTTC. Translated, it gives CASGDGGNFASYNEQFF.